The clone carrying this T cell receptor beta chain appeared many times. CDR3 length equals 13 residues. Trimming took off 5 bases at V and 6 bases at J, with 10 bases between the two ends. TCR beta CDR3 sequences were amplified from RNA transcripts. The TCR CDR3 first-round RT-PCR relied on the HTBI primer set. A single record per CDR3 protein comes from TCRdb applying MiXCR to the multiplex PCR reads. This table has 450,000 to 700,000 distinct CDR3 sequences, roughly 50% appearing once. Exclusions: uncontrolled infection, other autoimmune disease, pregnancy, lactation. The data were obtained in a study of T cells in Graves' hyperthyroidism and ophthalmopathy.

The origin of this receptor is an adult woman with Graves' disease, either hyperthyroidism or ophthalmopathy (not recorded which). The chain carries TRBV12-3 or TRBV12-4 and TRBJ2-2; D unresolved. The sequenced material came from peripheral blood or thyroid tissue (not recorded which). The CDR3 DNA follows: TGTGCCAGCAGTCCCCAGCGTTCCGGGGAGCTGTTTTTT. It translates to CASSPQRSGELFF.